This TCR beta chain was identified during a study of long-term antiretroviral therapy in people with HIV. Samples were assayed with immunoSEQ v3.0 at survey level. Profiling relied on immunoSEQ multiplex PCR, and the TCRdb table lists in-frame clones only, not all of them. The data contain 30,000 to 40,000 clones, approximately 75% of them singletons. V gave up 6 bases and J gave up 1 base, with 9 bases separating them. Germline V gene sequence: CDR1 MNHEY, CDR2 SVGAGI. This CDR3 has 14 residues. Study-wide points: Clones with expansion before ART led the repertoire at all time points. Patients on ART gained diversity, which nonetheless stayed below transplant donor controls.

This clone was seen more than once but under ten times. The antigen remains unidentified. Every sample had 1-10 million cryopreserved PBMC in it before DNA extraction. The sample was unsorted PBMCs, taken 3 years after starting antiretroviral therapy. This TCR came from a man aged 45 to 65 with HIV. This chain connects TRBV6-5 to TRBJ2-2; D remains unclear. Written as DNA, the CDR3 is TGTGCCAGCAGCCCCCGGTGGAACACCGGGGAGCTGTTTTTT. The encoded protein is CASSPRWNTGELFF.